The clone carrying this T cell receptor (beta chain) was detected only a few times. Its antigen is undetermined. These data belong to a study of beta chain features in type 1 diabetes. Study summary: Patients were similar to healthy donors in age and gender (as well as in cell yields).

The single heparinised draw taken from each donor contained approximately 120 mL of blood on average. Purities over 98% were achieved in all sorted populations. Study-wide results and caveats: Shorter TCRB CDR3s, moderately but significantly so, were found in Type 1 diabetes patients in all four CD4+ subsets.

Expressed TCRB transcripts were sequenced, since all the RNA that had been isolated was reverse transcribed. Only in-frame clones appear in the TCRdb table, and some are missing; sequencing was by immunoSEQ multiplex PCR. This sample has about 640,000 clones, with around 12% found just once. The sequencing input was naive CD4+ T cells from blood. This receptor was taken from a man aged 25-45 years with type 1 diabetes.

The CDR3 bases are TGTGCTAGTGGTTCAGGACAGGGCGGCAAAAACATTCAGTACTTC. Amino acid sequence: CASGSGQGGKNIQYF. The chain combines TRBV12-5 with TRBJ2-4; TRBD1 aligns across 8 bases. The ends lost 4 bases at V and 3 bases at J; junction bases unmatched: 5. From germline, CDR1 is LGHNT and CDR2 FRNRAP. The CDR3 extends over 15 amino acids.